This TCR beta chain originates from a study of T cells in Graves' hyperthyroidism and ophthalmopathy. Study conclusions and caveats: Median prediction lead before ophthalmopathy onset was 5 to 7.5 months with the model. Among clonotypes expanded in thyroid above 0.001, most were also found in blood.

Researchers amplified the TCR beta CDR3 regions from RNA transcripts. First-round RT-PCR with HTBI primers amplified the TCR CDR3 region. TCRdb reanalysed the multiplex PCR reads using MiXCR and keeps one entry per CDR3 protein. Of over 250,000 distinct CDR3 sequences in the sample, approximately 21% were seen once. Looked up from germline, CDR1 is DFQATT and CDR2 is SNEGSKA (reference sequence). Between the trimmed V and J ends, which lost 4 bases and 2 bases, there was a span of 14 bases. This CDR3 has 15 residues. Diagnosing involved the use of clinical symptoms, serum thyroxine and TRAb, thyroid ultrasound and orbital computed tomography. It was approximately 9.7 ml of fresh peripheral blood that supplied the PBMCs. This clonotype showed up just a few times. Its specificity is unknown.

The source of this sequence is a man younger than 45 with Graves' ophthalmopathy. This chain joins TRBV20-1 and TRBJ2-2; D perhaps matches TRBD1 (6 bases). Sequencing was performed on blood. The CDR3 coding sequence is TGCAGTGCTATCGCCGGGACACCAAACACCGGGGAGCTGTTTTTT. Amino acid sequence: CSAIAGTPNTGELFF.